This TCR beta chain comes out of a study of post-analysis software for immune sequencing data. Overall study: Clinical courses comprised relapsing-remitting, secondary progressive and progressive-relapsing multiple sclerosis. Points from the study as a whole: The authors found that F measure strongly co-clustered same-batch samples. Controls' normalized Chao1 diversity significantly exceeded that of multiple sclerosis patients. Five TRBV segments, including TRBV5-6, TRBV5-1 and TRBV20-1, were more frequent in patients than controls.

This clonotype appeared a single time. Its antigen is currently unknown. The TCR beta cDNA libraries contained unique molecular identifiers. The T cell input of about 0.9 to 10 million gave around 540,000 cDNA molecules. One entry per CDR3 protein, called by TCRdb with MiXCR from the PCR reads. Here the sample spans 700,000 to 800,000 distinct CDR3 sequences, 25% to 30% being singletons. Germline CDR1 is MGHRA and CDR2 is YSYEKL. The length of the CDR3 is 15 residues. Trimming took 0 bases from V and 4 from J, leaving 10 bases between them. The material sequenced was blood. This sequence was found in a girl under 18 with multiple sclerosis. This chain joins TRBV4-1 and TRBJ1-5; D remains unclear. DNA of the CDR3: TGCGCCAGCAGCCAAGATAAAGCAGGAAATCAGCCCCAGCATTTT. Translating it yields CASSQDKAGNQPQHF.